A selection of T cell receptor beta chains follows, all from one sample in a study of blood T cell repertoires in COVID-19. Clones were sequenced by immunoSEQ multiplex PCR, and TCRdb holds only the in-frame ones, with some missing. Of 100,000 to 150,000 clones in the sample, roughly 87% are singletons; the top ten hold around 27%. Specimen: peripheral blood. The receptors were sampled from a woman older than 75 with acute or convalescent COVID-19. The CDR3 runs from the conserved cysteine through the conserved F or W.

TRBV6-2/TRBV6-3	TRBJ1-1	CASSTFGPLEAFF
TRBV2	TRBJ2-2	CASSEARGTGELFF
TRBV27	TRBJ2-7	CASSLLAGAFEQYF
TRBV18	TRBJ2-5	CASSPTGWETQYF
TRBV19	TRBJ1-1	CASSPTAFNTEAFF
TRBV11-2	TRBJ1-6	CASSLTGGNSPLHF
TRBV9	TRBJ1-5	CASSDRDNNQPQHF
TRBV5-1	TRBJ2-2	CASSLGTHLNTGELFF
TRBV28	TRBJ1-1	CASRPNREKNTEAFF
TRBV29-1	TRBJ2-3	CSVTRGGLTDTQYF
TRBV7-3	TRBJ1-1	CASSLGQGVNTEAFF
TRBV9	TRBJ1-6	CASSVDWRPHSPLHF
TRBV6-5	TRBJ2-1	CASSQGINEQFF
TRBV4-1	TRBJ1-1	CASSQDMDRPRAFF
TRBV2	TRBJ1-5	CASSVRQELIRGQPQHF
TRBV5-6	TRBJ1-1	CASTPTAGQRSTEAFF
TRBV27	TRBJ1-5	CASSRSGRPGHQPQHF
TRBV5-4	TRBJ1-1	CASGAGGNTEAFF
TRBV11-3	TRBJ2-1	CASSDNTGAFYNEQFF
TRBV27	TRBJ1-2	CASSRQGPLNYGYTF
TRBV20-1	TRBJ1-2	CSASVEGNYGYTF
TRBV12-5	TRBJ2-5	CASGRGTSGGPETQYF
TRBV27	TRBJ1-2	CASSLFWAAPYGYTF
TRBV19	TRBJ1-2	CASRKLTGLYGYTF
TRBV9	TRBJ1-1	CASNAPPGGALNTEAFF
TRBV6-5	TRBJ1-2	CASSYSGGGDGYTF
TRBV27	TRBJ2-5	CASSLLAGGNQETQYF
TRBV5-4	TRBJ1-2	CASSSPRENYGYTF